A selection of T cell receptor beta chains follows, all from one sample in a study of T cells in Graves' hyperthyroidism and ophthalmopathy. TCRdb reprocessed the multiplex PCR reads via MiXCR and lists one record per CDR3 protein. Of about 600,000 distinct CDR3 sequences listed, about 14% were seen once; the top ten hold under 15%. Sequenced material: blood. The receptors shown here come from a woman in her forties or fifties with Graves' ophthalmopathy. CDR3s include the opening cysteine and the closing phenylalanine or tryptophan. The order of the fields is J gene, CDR3 length, clone size, D gene, V gene, CDR3 DNA, CDR3 protein. A D gene is named only where the DNA matches it firmly. The size of a clone is reported for some rows only, either as once, few or many, or as a class for expanded clones.

>TRBJ2-5|17|few|TRBD2|TRBV4-1
TGCGCCAGCAGCCAAGTGGGAAGCGGGAGGGGAACGGAGACCCAGTACTTC
CASSQVGSGRGTETQYF
>TRBJ2-5|14|many|.|TRBV9
TGTGCCAGCAAGGCTTCAGCCCACCAAGAGACCCAGTACTTC
CASKASAHQETQYF
>TRBJ2-1|15|.|.|TRBV19
TGTGCCAGTAGTATTCCTAACAGGTATCACAATGAGCAGTTCTTC
CASSIPNRYHNEQFF
>TRBJ2-1|16|few|TRBD2|TRBV12-3/TRBV12-4
TGTGCCAGCAGTGCTATAACTAGCGGGCGGTGGAATGAGCAGTTCTTC
CASSAITSGRWNEQFF
>TRBJ2-3|15|many|TRBD2|TRBV28
TGTGCCAGCAGTTCCAGCGGGAGAGGCGCAGATACGCAGTATTTT
CASSSSGRGADTQYF
>TRBJ1-5|14|many|.|TRBV20-1
TGCAGTGCTCCTATAACAGGACTCAATCAGCCCCAGCATTTT
CSAPITGLNQPQHF
>TRBJ2-3|19|.|TRBD2|TRBV29-1
TGCAGCGTTGACCCAACCTTAGCGGGAGAGCCCTTTTCCACAGATACGCAGTATTTT
CSVDPTLAGEPFSTDTQYF
>TRBJ2-1|16|few|TRBD1|TRBV24-1
TGTGCCACCAGTGATCGACAGGGTACGGACTACAATGAGCAGTTCTTC
CATSDRQGTDYNEQFF
>TRBJ2-1|12|few|.|TRBV6-5
TGTGCCAGCAGTTACTCCCCTTTGGAGCAGTTCTTC
CASSYSPLEQFF
>TRBJ2-2|13|few|.|TRBV28
TGTGCCAACGGCGGGCTAGTCACCGGGGAGCTGTTTTTT
CANGGLVTGELFF